These T cell receptor beta chains were read from a single sample in a study of T cell repertoires in cytomegalovirus infection. TCRdb itself ran the reads through MiXCR, one entry per CDR3 protein. The sample comprises some 130,000 distinct CDR3 sequences, around 32% of which are singletons, and roughly 47% rests with the top ten. Their recognized antigens are unknown. The sequenced sample was CD8+ T cells from cultured PBMCs, obtained from culture after CMV antigen stimulation. These TCRs come from a human donor in good health (CMV status not recorded). Some clones in this sample may be carry-over from other donors' samples. Each CDR3 is given with its conserved first and last residue. A D gene is named only where the DNA matches it firmly. Part of the rows lack a size; the others show once, few, many or a class for expanded clones.

clone_size,v_call,j_call,d_call,cdr3_nt,cdr3_aa
-,TRBV19,TRBJ1-1,-,TGTGCCAGTAGTATAGTCGGGGGAAACACTGAAGCTTTCTTT,CASSIVGGNTEAFF
-,TRBV5-4,TRBJ2-5,-,TGTGCCAGCAGCTCTTCTTGGAGCCCATCAGAGACCCAGTACTTC,CASSSSWSPSETQYF
many,TRBV7-9,TRBJ1-2,-,TGTGCCAGCAGCTCCGGGTTCAACTTCTATGGCTACACCTTC,CASSSGFNFYGYTF
-,TRBV4-3,TRBJ2-3,TRBD2,TGCGCCAGCAGCCAAGATGTACTAGCGGGCCGCACAGATACGCAGTATTTT,CASSQDVLAGRTDTQYF
-,TRBV6-5,TRBJ1-1,TRBD1,TGTGCCAGCAACGATGGACAGGGGGCTTGGGCTTTCTTT,CASNDGQGAWAFF
few,TRBV19,TRBJ1-5,-,TGTGCCAGTAAGTCGGGGACTAGGAGCAATCAGCCCCAGCATTTT,CASKSGTRSNQPQHF
-,TRBV27,TRBJ2-5,-,TGTGCCAGCAGTTTAAGGGTCAGGGAGTTAGAGACCCAGTACTTC,CASSLRVRELETQYF
few,TRBV4-1,TRBJ1-1,TRBD1,TGCGCCAGCAGCCAGGAGGGACAGGGTGGCGAAGCTTTCTTT,CASSQEGQGGEAFF
many,TRBV2,TRBJ2-1,-,TGTGCCAGCAGTGAGGGGTTTGAGCAGTTCTTC,CASSEGFEQFF
-,TRBV12-3/TRBV12-4,TRBJ1-1,TRBD1,TGTGCCAGCAGTTCCGCGGGACAGGGACGGTTTAACACTGAAGCTTTCTTT,CASSSAGQGRFNTEAFF
-,TRBV2,TRBJ1-2,-,TGTGCCAGCAGTGAATGGGGGAACGGCTACACCTTC,CASSEWGNGYTF
-,TRBV4-1,TRBJ2-7,-,TGCGCCAGCAGCCAAGTAAGTGCCGAGCAGTACTTC,CASSQVSAEQYF
-,TRBV4-2,TRBJ1-2,TRBD1,TGTGCCAGCAGCCACGACGATAAAACAGGGGACTATGGCTACACCTTC,CASSHDDKTGDYGYTF
-,TRBV19,TRBJ2-1,TRBD1,TGTGCCAGTAGTATTCAGGGGGCACGCGAGCAGTTCTTC,CASSIQGAREQFF
few,TRBV20-1,TRBJ2-5,-,TGCAGTGCTAGATGGGGGCCGGGGGGCGGTGAGACCCAGTACTTC,CSARWGPGGGETQYF
-,TRBV7-9,TRBJ1-1,-,TGTGCCAGCAGCCCCCTTGTCGTCGCTGAAGCTTTCTTT,CASSPLVVAEAFF
-,TRBV27,TRBJ2-1,-,TGTGCCAGCATGGCGGGATCGATATTTTCCTACAATGAGCAGTTCTTC,CASMAGSIFSYNEQFF
-,TRBV27,TRBJ2-7,-,TGTGCCAGCAGTCCATCAGATCGTCCCTACGAGCAGTACTTC,CASSPSDRPYEQYF
many,TRBV7-8,TRBJ2-1,TRBD1,TGTGCCAGCAGCCTGTTGGACAGGGTAGCCCACAATGAGCAGTTCTTC,CASSLLDRVAHNEQFF
-,TRBV6-1,TRBJ2-7,-,TGTGCCAGCAGTATTTGGGGGGAGGACTACGAGCAGTACTTC,CASSIWGEDYEQYF
-,TRBV7-8,TRBJ1-5,TRBD1,TGTGCCAGCGGGGGACAGGGGATCTGGAGCAATCAGCCCCAGCATTTT,CASGGQGIWSNQPQHF
-,TRBV28,TRBJ2-1,-,TGTGCCAGCAGTCTGGCAACCTACAATGAGCAGTTCTTC,CASSLATYNEQFF
few,TRBV7-6,TRBJ2-3,TRBD1,TGTGCCAGCAGCTTGAGACAGGGTCCCGCAGATACGCAGTATTTT,CASSLRQGPADTQYF
-,TRBV11-1,TRBJ2-3,TRBD2,TGTGCCAGCAGCTTCTTAGCGGGGGGCTTCTCTAGCACAGATACGCAGTATTTT,CASSFLAGGFSSTDTQYF
many,TRBV5-4,TRBJ2-1,-,TGTGCCAGCAGCGTGAAGACCCTGGAGCAGTTCTTC,CASSVKTLEQFF
-,TRBV27,TRBJ1-5,-,TGTGCCAGCAGTTTGGGGGGGCCCAATCAGCCCCAGCATTTT,CASSLGGPNQPQHF
many,TRBV7-7,TRBJ2-3,-,TGTGCCAGCAGCTTAGCCCTCGGGGGAGATACGCAGTATTTT,CASSLALGGDTQYF
few,TRBV6-2/TRBV6-3,TRBJ2-5,-,TGTGCCAGCAGCCGGGACCTAGGGGGGACCCAGTACTTC,CASSRDLGGTQYF
many,TRBV7-6,TRBJ1-1,-,TGTGCCAGCAGCTTAGAGGTCGAGAACACTGAAGCTTTCTTT,CASSLEVENTEAFF
many,TRBV7-2,TRBJ1-1,-,TGTGCCAGCAGCTGGGGGGGGCTTACTGAAGCTTTCTTT,CASSWGGLTEAFF
few,TRBV9,TRBJ2-6,-,TGTGCCAGCAGCGGGACGGGAGGGGCCAACGTCCTGACTTTC,CASSGTGGANVLTF
few,TRBV9,TRBJ2-3,TRBD2,TGTGCCAGCAGCCCTATAGGACTAGCGGGGCCAGATACGCAGTATTTT,CASSPIGLAGPDTQYF
-,TRBV7-9,TRBJ1-5,-,TGTGCCAGCGGTACAGGGAACAATCAGCCCCAGCATTTT,CASGTGNNQPQHF
-,TRBV28,TRBJ2-2,-,TGTGCCAGCATAGCGTCCGGGACGGGGGAGCTGTTTTTT,CASIASGTGELFF
few,TRBV20-1,TRBJ2-1,TRBD2,TGCAGTGCTCCCGGGACTAGGGTGTACAATGAGCAGTTCTTC,CSAPGTRVYNEQFF
few,TRBV18,TRBJ2-7,-,TGTGCCAGCTCCCTGAGCGGGACAGCAAGCGAGCAGTACTTC,CASSLSGTASEQYF
-,TRBV12-3/TRBV12-4,TRBJ1-1,TRBD1,TGTGCCAGCAGTTCAACAGGGGTTGAAGCTTTCTTT,CASSSTGVEAFF
-,TRBV7-9,TRBJ2-7,TRBD1,TGTGCCAGCAGTATAACCGGACAGGGGAGAGACTACGAGCAGTACTTC,CASSITGQGRDYEQYF
-,TRBV19,TRBJ2-3,-,TGTGCCAGTAGTATCCTCGGGGTTACAGATACGCAGTATTTT,CASSILGVTDTQYF
-,TRBV7-2,TRBJ2-5,-,TGTGCCAGCAGCTTAGTTCTGGGAAAAGAGACCCAGTACTTC,CASSLVLGKETQYF
-,TRBV2,TRBJ1-1,-,TGTGCCAGCAGTGCAGGCTGGAACACTGAAGCTTTCTTT,CASSAGWNTEAFF
few,TRBV6-1,TRBJ2-3,-,TGTGCCAGCAGTGAACCGGCAGGGCTGGCAGATACGCAGTATTTT,CASSEPAGLADTQYF
-,TRBV5-8,TRBJ1-1,-,TGTGCCAGCAGCTTGGAGCAGTACGAAGCTTTCTTT,CASSLEQYEAFF
few,TRBV27,TRBJ1-2,-,TGTGCGACTTGGGGATCGGACAGCGTAGCTAACTATGGCTACACCTTC,CATWGSDSVANYGYTF
-,TRBV11-3,TRBJ1-3,TRBD1,TGTGCCAGCAGCGCGAGACAGGGCGCCACCATATATTTT,CASSARQGATIYF
-,TRBV7-2,TRBJ2-2,TRBD1,TGTGCCAGCAGCTTAGGCCGGGACAGACTTACCGGGGAGCTGTTTTTT,CASSLGRDRLTGELFF
-,TRBV2,TRBJ2-7,-,TGTGCCAGCAGACGGTCGGGGACTTATCCCTACGAGCAGTACTTC,CASRRSGTYPYEQYF
few,TRBV20-1,TRBJ2-2,-,TGCAGTGCTCCTGACAGGATAAACACCGGGGAGCTGTTTTTT,CSAPDRINTGELFF
-,TRBV19,TRBJ1-2,-,TGTGCCAGTAGTATCGGGACGGCAGGAGGGAATGGCTACACCTTC,CASSIGTAGGNGYTF